This T cell receptor beta chain was sequenced for a study of T cell responses to AZD1222 COVID-19 vaccine. Notes on this clone: Its antigen remains unknown.

The CDR3 has 13 amino acids. Deletions cut 4 bases from V and 1 base from J, with 9 bases between. Per germline, CDR1 SGHRS and CDR2 YFSETQ. Whole-study findings and limits: Among the donors, most were white British and more were female, and clonal diversity was possibly underestimated. At baseline, seropositivity was found in only six AZD1222 recipients.

Second-dose intervals of approximately 4 or approximately 12 weeks were pooled. TCRdb keeps only in-frame clones here, not all; method: immunoSEQ multiplex PCR. The sample yields roughly 150,000 clones, roughly 90% seen once. This TCR was recovered from an adult who received the AZD1222 COVID-19 vaccine. The sample consisted of peripheral blood, taken 28 days after the second AZD1222 dose. The V gene is TRBV5-1, the J gene TRBJ2-7; the D is unclear. The CDR3 DNA sequence: TGCGCCAGCAGCCCCGCTACGTCCTACGAGCAGTACTTC. This translates into CASSPATSYEQYF.